The rows below give T cell receptor beta chains drawn from one sample of a study of blood T cell repertoires in COVID-19. Assay used: immunoSEQ multiplex PCR; TCRdb lists only in-frame clones, some missing. This sample carries about 22,000 clones, roughly 80% of them seen once, and the ten largest clones take about 48%. The specimen was peripheral blood. These receptor sequences come from a man aged 65 to 85 with acute or convalescent COVID-19. Both conserved end residues are part of each CDR3. The D gene is left open where the match is weak.

CDR3 protein | J gene | D gene | V gene
CASSFGAGMNSPLHF | TRBJ1-6 | NA | TRBV27
CASSPPGTKSSYEQYF | TRBJ2-7 | NA | TRBV7-9
CASSPLTGDEKLFF | TRBJ1-4 | TRBD1 | TRBV14
CASGGLAYEQYF | TRBJ2-7 | NA | TRBV30
CASSQTTGGAWETQYF | TRBJ2-5 | TRBD1 | TRBV18
CATSRDLGSAPGANVPSF | TRBJ2-6 | NA | TRBV15
CASSLRYGASGTDTQYF | TRBJ2-3 | NA | TRBV7-2
CASRGKEDNEQFF | TRBJ2-1 | NA | TRBV14
CASSLPGAGDTQYF | TRBJ2-3 | NA | TRBV11-1
CASSRPGGEDGETQYF | TRBJ2-5 | NA | TRBV19
CASSLQRDLLSYNEQFF | TRBJ2-1 | TRBD2 | TRBV5-1
CASSPTLTGADYGYTF | TRBJ1-2 | TRBD1 | TRBV7-2
CASSMSQAYGYTF | TRBJ1-2 | NA | TRBV19
CASSPMEGLRNTIYF | TRBJ1-3 | NA | TRBV6-5
CASGLGPHYEQYF | TRBJ2-7 | NA | TRBV12-5
CAWSVAGVGDTQYF | TRBJ2-3 | TRBD2 | TRBV30
CASSPSSDTGRLGGYTF | TRBJ1-2 | NA | TRBV18
CASSISTSGGALGETQYF | TRBJ2-5 | TRBD2 | TRBV19
CSASRGADTQYF | TRBJ2-3 | TRBD2 | TRBV20-1
CASSEVGADSNQPQHF | TRBJ1-5 | NA | TRBV6-1
CASSQVEPPKRKDTQYF | TRBJ2-3 | NA | TRBV3-1/TRBV3-2
CATQTGGGTEAFF | TRBJ1-1 | NA | TRBV10-3
CASSFEEREAFF | TRBJ1-1 | NA | TRBV28
CASSPHTNYGYTF | TRBJ1-2 | NA | TRBV7-2
CASMGGNEQFF | TRBJ2-1 | NA | TRBV19
CASSPDRGLYNSPLHF | TRBJ1-6 | TRBD1 | TRBV28
CASSFGQQNTEAFF | TRBJ1-1 | NA | TRBV5-8
CASSPREGINQPQHF | TRBJ1-5 | NA | TRBV5-1
CATSPTPSTDTQYF | TRBJ2-3 | NA | TRBV15
CATSRRSPNTEAFF | TRBJ1-1 | NA | TRBV15
CASSSTGNSPLHF | TRBJ1-6 | TRBD1 | TRBV5-4
CASRPTSGGPHEQFF | TRBJ2-1 | TRBD2 | TRBV9
CASSGSGRGYEQYF | TRBJ2-7 | TRBD2 | TRBV5-6
CASSYSRADTEAFF | TRBJ1-1 | NA | TRBV6-2/TRBV6-3
CASSEAEDTEAFF | TRBJ1-1 | NA | TRBV6-1
CASSPADSGNTIYF | TRBJ1-3 | NA | TRBV18
CASSQDEGGYEQYF | TRBJ2-7 | NA | TRBV4-2
CASSFGTGGPIGAFF | TRBJ1-1 | TRBD1 | TRBV7-9
CATSDRYGYTF | TRBJ1-2 | NA | TRBV24-1
CAPTTSGCTDTQYF | TRBJ2-3 | TRBD2 | TRBV24-1
CASHPRQGEAFF | TRBJ1-1 | NA | TRBV12-3/TRBV12-4
CASSFGQGPYEQYF | TRBJ2-7 | TRBD1 | TRBV27